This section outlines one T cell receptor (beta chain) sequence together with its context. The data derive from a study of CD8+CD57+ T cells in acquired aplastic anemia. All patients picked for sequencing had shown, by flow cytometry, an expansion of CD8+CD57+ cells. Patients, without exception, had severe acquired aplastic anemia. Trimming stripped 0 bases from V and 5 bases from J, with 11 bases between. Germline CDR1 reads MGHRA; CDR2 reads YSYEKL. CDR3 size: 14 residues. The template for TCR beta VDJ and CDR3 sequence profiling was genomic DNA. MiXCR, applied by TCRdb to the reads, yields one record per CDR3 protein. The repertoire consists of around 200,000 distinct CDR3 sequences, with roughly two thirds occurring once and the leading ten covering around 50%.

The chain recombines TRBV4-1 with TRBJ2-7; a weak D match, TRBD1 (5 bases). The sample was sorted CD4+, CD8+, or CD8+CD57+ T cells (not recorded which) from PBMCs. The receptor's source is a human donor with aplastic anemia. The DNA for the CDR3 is TGCGCCAGCAGCCAAGATCCAGGGCAGAACGAGCAGTACTTC. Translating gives CASSQDPGQNEQYF.